The present T cell receptor (beta chain) was sequenced within a study of CD8+CD57+ T cells in acquired aplastic anemia. Study in general: Average DNA yield from sorted CD4+ and CD8+ cells was around 3.2 ug.

Template material for TCR beta VDJ and CDR3 profiling consisted of genomic DNA. Each CDR3 protein is one row after TCRdb ran MiXCR on the reads. The sample lists fewer than 250,000 distinct CDR3 sequences; around 43% were seen once. CDR3 length equals 13 residues. Trimming cost V 5 bases and J 2 bases, with 10 bases left between them. Germline-derived CDR1 and CDR2 are SGHVS and FQNEAQ. Whoever was chosen for sequencing had shown CD8+CD57+ cell expansion by flow cytometry. Blood came from patients not yet given any therapy. What was sequenced was sorted CD4+, CD8+, or CD8+CD57+ T cells (not recorded which) from PBMCs. The TCR was taken from a human donor with aplastic anemia. This chain uses TRBV7-8 with TRBJ2-7; D uncertain. The DNA for the CDR3 is TGTGCCAGCAGCCTAGGTGTGGCCTACGAGCAGTACTTC. Its protein is CASSLGVAYEQYF.